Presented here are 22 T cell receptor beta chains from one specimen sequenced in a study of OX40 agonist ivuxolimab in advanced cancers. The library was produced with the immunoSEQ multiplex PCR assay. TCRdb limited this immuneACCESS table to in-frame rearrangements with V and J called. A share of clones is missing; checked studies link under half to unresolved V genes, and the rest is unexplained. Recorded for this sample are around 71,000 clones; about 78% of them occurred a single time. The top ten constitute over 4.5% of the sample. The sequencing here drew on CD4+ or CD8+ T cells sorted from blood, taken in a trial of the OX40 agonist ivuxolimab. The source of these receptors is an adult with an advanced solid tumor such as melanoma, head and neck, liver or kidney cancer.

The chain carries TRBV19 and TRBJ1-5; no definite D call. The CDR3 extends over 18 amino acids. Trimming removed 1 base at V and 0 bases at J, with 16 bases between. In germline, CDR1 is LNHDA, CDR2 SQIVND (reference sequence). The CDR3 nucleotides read TGTGCCAGTAGTATAGCTTATCACGGACTGCTTAGCAATCAGCCCCAGCATTTT. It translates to CASSIAYHGLLSNQPQHF.

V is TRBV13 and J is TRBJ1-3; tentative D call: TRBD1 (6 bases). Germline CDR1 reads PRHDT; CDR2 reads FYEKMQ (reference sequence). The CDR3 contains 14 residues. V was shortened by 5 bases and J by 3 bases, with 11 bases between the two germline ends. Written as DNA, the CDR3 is TGTGCCAGCAGCCGCGGGGGCTATGGAAACACCATATATTTT. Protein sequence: CASSRGGYGNTIYF. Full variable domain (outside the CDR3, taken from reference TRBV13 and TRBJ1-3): AAGVIQSPRHLIKEKRETATLKCYPIPRHDTVYWYQQGPGQDPQFLISFYEKMQSDKGSIPDRFSAQQFSDYHSELNMSSLELGDSALYFCASSRGGYGNTIYFGEGSWLTVV.

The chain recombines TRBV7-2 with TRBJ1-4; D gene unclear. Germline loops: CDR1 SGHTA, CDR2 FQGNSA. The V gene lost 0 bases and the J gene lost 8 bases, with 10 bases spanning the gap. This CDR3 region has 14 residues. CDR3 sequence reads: CASSLAGPKEKLFF. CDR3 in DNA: TGTGCCAGCAGCTTAGCGGGTCCAAAGGAAAAACTGTTTTTT.

CDR3 bases: TGTGCCAGCAGACCCCCCGGGACAGGACTGTATTTT. Translated, it gives CASRPPGTGLYF. The V gene is TRBV28, the J gene TRBJ2-3; TRBD1 agrees at 8 bases. CDR1 and CDR2 from the germline V gene are MDHEN and SYDVKM. V lost 6 bases to trimming and J lost 14 bases; unmatched junction nucleotides: 10. The CDR3 is 12 amino acids.

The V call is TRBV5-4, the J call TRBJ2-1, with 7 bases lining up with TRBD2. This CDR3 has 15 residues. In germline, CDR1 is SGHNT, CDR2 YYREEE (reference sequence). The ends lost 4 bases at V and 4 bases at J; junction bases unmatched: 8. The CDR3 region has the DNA TGTGCCAGCAGCCCTTTGCGGGGGTCGTACAATGAGCAGTTCTTC. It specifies CASSPLRGSYNEQFF.

The CDR3 sequence is CASSLRASGSGETQYF. The CDR3 nucleotides are TGTGCCAGCAGCTTACGGGCTAGCGGGAGTGGGGAGACCCAGTACTTC. V gene TRBV7-3 combines with J gene TRBJ2-5; 10 nucleotides line up with TRBD2. With V trimmed by 2 bases and J by 5 bases, 8 bases remained unmatched. CDR1 and CDR2 (germline): SGHTA, FQGTGA. This CDR3 comprises 16 residues.

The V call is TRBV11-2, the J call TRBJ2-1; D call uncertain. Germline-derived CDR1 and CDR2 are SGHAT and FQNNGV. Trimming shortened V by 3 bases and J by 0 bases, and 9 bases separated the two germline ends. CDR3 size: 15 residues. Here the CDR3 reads CASSFQTSSYNEQFF. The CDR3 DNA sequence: TGTGCCAGCAGCTTCCAAACGAGCTCCTACAATGAGCAGTTCTTC.

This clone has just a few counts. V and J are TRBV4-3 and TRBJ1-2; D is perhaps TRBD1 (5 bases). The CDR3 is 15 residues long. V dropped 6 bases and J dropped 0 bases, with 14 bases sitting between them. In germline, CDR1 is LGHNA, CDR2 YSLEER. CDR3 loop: CASSPGTYSNYGYTF. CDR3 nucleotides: TGCGCCAGCAGTCCCGGGACTTATTCTAACTATGGCTACACCTTC.

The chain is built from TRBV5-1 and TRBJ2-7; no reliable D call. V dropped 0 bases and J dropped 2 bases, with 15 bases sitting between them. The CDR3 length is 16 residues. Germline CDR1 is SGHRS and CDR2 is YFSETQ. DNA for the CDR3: TGCGCCAGCAGCTTGGTGCACGGATCTACTACCTACGAGCAGTACTTC. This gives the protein CASSLVHGSTTYEQYF. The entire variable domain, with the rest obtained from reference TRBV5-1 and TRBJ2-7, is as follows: KAGVTQTPRYLIKTRGQQVTLSCSPISGHRSVSWYQQTPGQGLQFLFEYFSETQRNKGNFPGRFSGRQFSNSRSEMNVSTLELGDSALYLCASSLVHGSTTYEQYFGPGTRLTVT.

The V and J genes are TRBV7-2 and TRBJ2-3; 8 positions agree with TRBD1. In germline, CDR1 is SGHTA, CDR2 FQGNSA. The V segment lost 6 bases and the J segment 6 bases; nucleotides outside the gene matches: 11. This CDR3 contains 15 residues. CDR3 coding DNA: TGTGCCAGCAGGAGACAGGGGCGCACGGCGGATACGCAGTATTTT. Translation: CASRRQGRTADTQYF.

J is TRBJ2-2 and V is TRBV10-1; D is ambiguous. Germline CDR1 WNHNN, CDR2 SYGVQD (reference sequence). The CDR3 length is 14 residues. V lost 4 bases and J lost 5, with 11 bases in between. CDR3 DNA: TGCGCCAGCAGTGCTCGAATAGCAACCGGGGAGCTGTTTTTT. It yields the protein CASSARIATGELFF.

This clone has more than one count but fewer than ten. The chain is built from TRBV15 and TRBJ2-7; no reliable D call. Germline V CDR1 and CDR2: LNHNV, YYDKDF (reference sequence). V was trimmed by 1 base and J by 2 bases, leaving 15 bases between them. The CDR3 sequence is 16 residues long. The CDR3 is CATSRAKGTTTYEQYF. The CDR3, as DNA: TGTGCCACCAGCAGAGCGAAAGGAACTACAACCTACGAGCAGTACTTC.

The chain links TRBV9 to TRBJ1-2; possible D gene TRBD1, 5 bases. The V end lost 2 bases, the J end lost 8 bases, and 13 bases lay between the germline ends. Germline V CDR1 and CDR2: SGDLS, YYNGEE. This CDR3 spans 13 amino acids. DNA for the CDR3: TGTGCCAGCAGCGTCGGTGGGGGAGGAGGCTACACCTTC. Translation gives CASSVGGGGGYTF.

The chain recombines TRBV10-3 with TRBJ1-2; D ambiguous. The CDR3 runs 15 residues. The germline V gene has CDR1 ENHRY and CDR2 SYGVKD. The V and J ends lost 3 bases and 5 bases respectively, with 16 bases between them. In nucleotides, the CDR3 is TGTGCCATCAGTGATGCGGCAGGAGAAGTTTATGGCTACACCTTC. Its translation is CAISDAAGEVYGYTF.

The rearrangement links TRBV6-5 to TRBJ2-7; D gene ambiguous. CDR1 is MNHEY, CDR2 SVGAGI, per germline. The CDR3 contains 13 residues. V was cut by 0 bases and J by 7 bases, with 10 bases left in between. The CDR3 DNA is TGTGCCAGCAGTTACTCGAACAAGGGAGAGCAGTACTTC. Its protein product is CASSYSNKGEQYF.

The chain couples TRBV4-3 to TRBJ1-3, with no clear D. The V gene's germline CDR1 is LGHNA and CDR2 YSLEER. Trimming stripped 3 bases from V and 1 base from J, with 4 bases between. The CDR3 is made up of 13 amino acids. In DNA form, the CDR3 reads TGCGCCAGCAGCCACCTGTCTGGAAACACCATATATTTT. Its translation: CASSHLSGNTIYF.

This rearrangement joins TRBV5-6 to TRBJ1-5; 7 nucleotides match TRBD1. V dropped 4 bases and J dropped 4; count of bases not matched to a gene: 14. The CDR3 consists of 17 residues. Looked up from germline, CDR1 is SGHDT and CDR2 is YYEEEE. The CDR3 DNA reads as TGTGCCAGCAGCACCAAGCGAACGGACAGGAAAAATCAGCCCCAGCATTTT. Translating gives CASSTKRTDRKNQPQHF. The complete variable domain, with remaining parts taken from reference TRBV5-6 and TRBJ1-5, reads DAGVTQSPTHLIKTRGQQVTLRCSPKSGHDTVSWYQQALGQGPQFIFQYYEEEERQRGNFPDRFSGHQFPNYSSELNVNALLLGDSALYLCASSTKRTDRKNQPQHFGDGTRLSIL.

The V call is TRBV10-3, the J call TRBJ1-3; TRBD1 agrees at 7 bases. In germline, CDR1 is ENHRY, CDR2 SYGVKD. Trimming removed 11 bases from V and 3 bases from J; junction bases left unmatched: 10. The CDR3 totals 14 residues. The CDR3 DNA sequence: TGTGCCGCCCGACAGGGAAGGGATGGAAACACCATATATTTT. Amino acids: CAARQGRDGNTIYF.

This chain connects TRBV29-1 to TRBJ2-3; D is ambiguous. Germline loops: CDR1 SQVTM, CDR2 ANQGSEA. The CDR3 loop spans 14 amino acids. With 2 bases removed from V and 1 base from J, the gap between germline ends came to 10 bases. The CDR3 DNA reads TGCAGCGTTGAACGCGAGGTCGGCACAGATACGCAGTATTTT. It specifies CSVEREVGTDTQYF.

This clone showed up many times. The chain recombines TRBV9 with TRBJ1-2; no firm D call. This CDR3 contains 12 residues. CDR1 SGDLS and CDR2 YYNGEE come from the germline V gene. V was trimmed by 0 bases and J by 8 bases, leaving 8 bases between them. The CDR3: CASSVGGEGYTF. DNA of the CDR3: TGTGCCAGCAGCGTAGGAGGCGAAGGCTACACCTTC.

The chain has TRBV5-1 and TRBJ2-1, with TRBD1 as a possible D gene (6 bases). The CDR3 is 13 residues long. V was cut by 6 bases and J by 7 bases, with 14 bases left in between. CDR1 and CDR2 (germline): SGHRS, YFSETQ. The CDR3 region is CASMIYQGNEQFF. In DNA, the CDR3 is TGCGCCAGCATGATCTATCAGGGGAATGAGCAGTTCTTC.

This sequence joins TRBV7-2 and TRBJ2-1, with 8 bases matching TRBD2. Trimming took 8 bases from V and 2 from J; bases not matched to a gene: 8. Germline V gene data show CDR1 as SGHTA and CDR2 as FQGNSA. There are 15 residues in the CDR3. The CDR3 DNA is TGTGCCAGCGGATTGGCGGGGGGACCCTACAATGAGCAGTTCTTC. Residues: CASGLAGGPYNEQFF.